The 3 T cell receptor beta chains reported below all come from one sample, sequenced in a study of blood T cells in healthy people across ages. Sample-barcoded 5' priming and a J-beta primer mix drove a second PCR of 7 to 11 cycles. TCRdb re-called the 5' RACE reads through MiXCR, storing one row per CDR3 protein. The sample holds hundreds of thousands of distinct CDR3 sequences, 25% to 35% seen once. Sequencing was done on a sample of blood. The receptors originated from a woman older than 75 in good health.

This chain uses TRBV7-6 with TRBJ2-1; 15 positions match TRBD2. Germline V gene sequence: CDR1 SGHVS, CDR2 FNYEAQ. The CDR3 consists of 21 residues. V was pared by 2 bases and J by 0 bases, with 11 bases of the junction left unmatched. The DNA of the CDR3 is TGTGCCAGCAGCTTACCAAGGACTAGCGGGGGGGCCGGCCTCTCCTACAATGAGCAGTTCTTC. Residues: CASSLPRTSGGAGLSYNEQFF.

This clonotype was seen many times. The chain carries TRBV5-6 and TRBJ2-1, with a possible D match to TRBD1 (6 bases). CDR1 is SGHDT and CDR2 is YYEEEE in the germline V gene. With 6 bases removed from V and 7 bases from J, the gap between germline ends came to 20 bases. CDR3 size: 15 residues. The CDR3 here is CASNPLAPGVNEQFF. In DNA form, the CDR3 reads TGTGCCAGCAACCCCCTCGCTCCAGGGGTTAATGAGCAGTTCTTC.

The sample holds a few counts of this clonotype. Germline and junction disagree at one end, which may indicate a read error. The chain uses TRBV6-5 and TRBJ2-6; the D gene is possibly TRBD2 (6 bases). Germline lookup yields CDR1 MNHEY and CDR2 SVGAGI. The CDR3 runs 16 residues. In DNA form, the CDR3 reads TGTGCCAGCAGTTACGCTCGGGGGTCTGGGGCCAACGTCCGGACTTTC. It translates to CASSYARGSGANVRTF.